This TCR beta chain was recovered during a study of T cell changes during pregnancy in multiple sclerosis. The junction had 3 bases not matched to a gene; V was cut back by 2 bases and J by 1 base. The CDR3 loop spans 16 amino acids. Per the germline V gene, CDR1 is SGHAT and CDR2 is FQNNGV. Sequencing was performed with immunoSEQ multiplex PCR; in TCRdb, only in-frame clones are kept and a portion is missing. Among approximately 100,000 clones listed, around 93% were seen once. This clonotype was sampled from a female donor with multiple sclerosis, enrolled in a pregnancy study. The V gene is TRBV11-2, the J gene TRBJ2-5; 11 bases match TRBD2. This specimen consisted of peripheral blood, obtained in the first trimester of pregnancy. The CDR3 reads CASSLRLAGGQETQYF. CDR3 coding DNA: TGTGCCAGCAGCTTAAGGCTAGCGGGGGGCCAAGAGACCCAGTACTTC.